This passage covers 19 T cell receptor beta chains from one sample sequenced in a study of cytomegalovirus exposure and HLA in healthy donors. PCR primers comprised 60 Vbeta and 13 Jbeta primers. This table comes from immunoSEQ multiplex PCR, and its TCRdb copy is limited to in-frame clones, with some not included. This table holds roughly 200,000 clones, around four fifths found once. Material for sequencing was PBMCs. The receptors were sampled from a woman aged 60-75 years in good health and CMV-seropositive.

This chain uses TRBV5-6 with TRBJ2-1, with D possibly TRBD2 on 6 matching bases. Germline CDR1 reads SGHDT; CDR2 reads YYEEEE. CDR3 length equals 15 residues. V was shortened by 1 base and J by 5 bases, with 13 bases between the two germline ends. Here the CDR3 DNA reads TGTGCCAGCAGCTTGAGGTGGGGGGTCGACAATGAGCAGTTCTTC. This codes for CASSLRWGVDNEQFF.

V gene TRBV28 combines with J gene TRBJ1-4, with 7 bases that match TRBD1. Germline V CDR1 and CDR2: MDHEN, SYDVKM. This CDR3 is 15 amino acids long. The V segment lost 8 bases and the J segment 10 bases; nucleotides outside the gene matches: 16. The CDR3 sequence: CASRSMGQSLGKLFF. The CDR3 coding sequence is TGTGCCAGCCGCTCCATGGGACAGTCACTTGGAAAACTGTTTTTT.

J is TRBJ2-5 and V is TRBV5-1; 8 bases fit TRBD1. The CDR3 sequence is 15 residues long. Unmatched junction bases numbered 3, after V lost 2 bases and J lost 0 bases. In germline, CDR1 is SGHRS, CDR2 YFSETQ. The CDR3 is CASSFQGADQETQYF. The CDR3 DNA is TGCGCCAGCAGCTTCCAGGGGGCTGACCAAGAGACCCAGTACTTC.

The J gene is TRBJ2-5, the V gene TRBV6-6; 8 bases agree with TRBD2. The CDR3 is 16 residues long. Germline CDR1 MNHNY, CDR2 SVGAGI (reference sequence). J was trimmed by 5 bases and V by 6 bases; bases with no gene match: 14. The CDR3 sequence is CASRDPYSGVRETQYF. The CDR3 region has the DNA TGTGCCAGCAGAGACCCTTATAGCGGGGTCCGGGAGACCCAGTACTTC.

CDR3 DNA sequence: TGTGCCAGCAGCTTAGGGGACAGCGCTAACTATGGCTACACCTTC. Its translation is CASSLGDSANYGYTF. The rearrangement uses TRBV7-9 and TRBJ1-2; 7 bases fit TRBD1. This CDR3 contains 15 residues. Germline-derived CDR1 and CDR2 are SEHNR and FQNEAQ (reference sequence). The V gene end was trimmed by 1 base and the J gene end by 0 bases; junction bases not matched to a gene: 2.

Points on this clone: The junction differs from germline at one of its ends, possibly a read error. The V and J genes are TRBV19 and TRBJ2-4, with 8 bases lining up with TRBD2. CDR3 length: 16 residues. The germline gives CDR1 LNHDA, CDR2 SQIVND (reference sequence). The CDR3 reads CASSIDRGLAKNSQYF. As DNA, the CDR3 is TGTGCCAGTAGTATAGATCGTGGACTAGCCAAAAACAGTCAGTACTTC.

CDR3 in amino acids: CASRREWGNQPQHF. DNA for the CDR3: TGTGCCAGCAGGCGGGAGTGGGGGAATCAGCCCCAGCATTTT. The chain has TRBV6-1 and TRBJ1-5; the D gene is possibly TRBD1 (5 bases). Germline lookup yields CDR1 MNHNS and CDR2 SASEGT. This CDR3 is 14 amino acids long. V shed 6 bases and J shed 4 bases, with 13 bases lying between them.

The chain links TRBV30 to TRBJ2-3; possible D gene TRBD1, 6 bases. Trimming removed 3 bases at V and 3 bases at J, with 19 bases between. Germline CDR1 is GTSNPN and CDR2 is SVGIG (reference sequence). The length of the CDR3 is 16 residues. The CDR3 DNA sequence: TGTGCCTGGAGACCCTGGAGGCAGGGGACGACAGATACGCAGTATTTT. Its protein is CAWRPWRQGTTDTQYF.

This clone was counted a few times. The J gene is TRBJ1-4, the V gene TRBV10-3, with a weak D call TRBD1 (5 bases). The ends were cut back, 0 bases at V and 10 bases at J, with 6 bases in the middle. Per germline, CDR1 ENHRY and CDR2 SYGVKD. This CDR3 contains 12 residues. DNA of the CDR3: TGTGCCATCAGTGAGTCGGGGGGAAAACTGTTTTTT. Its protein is CAISESGGKLFF.

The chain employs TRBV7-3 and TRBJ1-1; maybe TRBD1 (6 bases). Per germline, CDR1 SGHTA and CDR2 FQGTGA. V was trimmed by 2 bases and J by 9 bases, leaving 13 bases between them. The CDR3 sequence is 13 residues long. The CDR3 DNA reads TGTGCCAGCAGCTTAGGCCAGGGGTCTAAAGCTTTCTTT. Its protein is CASSLGQGSKAFF.

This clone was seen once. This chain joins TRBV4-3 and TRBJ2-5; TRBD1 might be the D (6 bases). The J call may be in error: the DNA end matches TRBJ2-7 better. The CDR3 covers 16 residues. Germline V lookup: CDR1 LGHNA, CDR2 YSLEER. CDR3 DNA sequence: TGCGCCAGCAGCCAAAATACCGGGGCAGGGGTCTACGAGCAGTACTTC. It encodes CASSQNTGAGVYEQYF.

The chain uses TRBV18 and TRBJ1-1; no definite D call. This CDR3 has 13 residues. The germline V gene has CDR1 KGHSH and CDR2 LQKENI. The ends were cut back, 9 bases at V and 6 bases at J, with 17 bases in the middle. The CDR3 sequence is CASFSPGGSEAFF. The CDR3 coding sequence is TGTGCCAGTTTTTCACCCGGCGGGTCTGAAGCTTTCTTT. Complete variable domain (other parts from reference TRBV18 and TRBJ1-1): NAGVMQNPRHLVRRRGQEARLRCSPMKGHSHVYWYRQLPEEGLKFMVYLQKENIIDESGMPKERFSAEFPKEGPSILRIQQVVRGDSAAYFCASFSPGGSEAFFGQGTRLTVV.

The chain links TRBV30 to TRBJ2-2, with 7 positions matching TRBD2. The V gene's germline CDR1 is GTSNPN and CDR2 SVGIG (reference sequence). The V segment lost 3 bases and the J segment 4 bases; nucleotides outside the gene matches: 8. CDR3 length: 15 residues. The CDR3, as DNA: TGTGCCTGGAGCCGACTAGCTTCCGGCACCGGGGAGCTGTTTTTT. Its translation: CAWSRLASGTGELFF.

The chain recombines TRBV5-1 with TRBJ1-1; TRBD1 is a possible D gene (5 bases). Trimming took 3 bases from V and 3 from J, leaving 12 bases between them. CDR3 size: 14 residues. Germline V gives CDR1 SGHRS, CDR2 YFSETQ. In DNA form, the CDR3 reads TGCGCCAGCAGCTCACGGGGGATGGACACTGAAGCTTTCTTT. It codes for CASSSRGMDTEAFF.

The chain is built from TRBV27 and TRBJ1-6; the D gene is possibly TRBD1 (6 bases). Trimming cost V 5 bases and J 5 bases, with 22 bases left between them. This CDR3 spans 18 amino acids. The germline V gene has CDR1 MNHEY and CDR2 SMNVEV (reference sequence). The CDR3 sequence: CASSQRTDRHAHNSPLHF. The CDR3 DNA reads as TGTGCCAGCAGTCAAAGGACAGACCGACACGCTCATAATTCACCCCTCCACTTT.

For the CDR3, the DNA is TGTGCCAGCAGTCCAAGGGAGAATCAGCCCCAGCATTTT. It codes for CASSPRENQPQHF. This rearrangement joins TRBV27 to TRBJ1-5; D is unresolved. This CDR3 has 13 amino acids. V shed 5 bases and J shed 4 bases, with 9 bases lying between them. Germline V gene sequence: CDR1 MNHEY, CDR2 SMNVEV (reference sequence).

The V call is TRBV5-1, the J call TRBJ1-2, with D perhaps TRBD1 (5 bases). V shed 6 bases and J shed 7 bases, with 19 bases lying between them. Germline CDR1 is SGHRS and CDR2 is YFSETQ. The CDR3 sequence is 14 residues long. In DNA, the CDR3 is TGCGCCAGCAACTTAACAGGCCCCTCAGGTGGCTACACCTTC. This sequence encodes CASNLTGPSGGYTF. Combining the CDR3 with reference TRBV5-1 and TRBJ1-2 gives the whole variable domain KAGVTQTPRYLIKTRGQQVTLSCSPISGHRSVSWYQQTPGQGLQFLFEYFSETQRNKGNFPGRFSGRQFSNSRSEMNVSTLELGDSALYLCASNLTGPSGGYTFGSGTRLTVV.

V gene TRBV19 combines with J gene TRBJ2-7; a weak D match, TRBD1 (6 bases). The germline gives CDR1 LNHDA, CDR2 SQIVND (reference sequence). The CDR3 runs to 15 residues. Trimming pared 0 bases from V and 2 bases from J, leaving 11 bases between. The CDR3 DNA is TGTGCCAGTAGTATAGACGGGACAAGACCCTACGAGCAGTACTTC. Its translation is CASSIDGTRPYEQYF.

CDR3 nucleotide sequence: TGTGCCAGCAGTTCCCCGACAGGGAGTTTCGAAAAACTGTTTTTT. Its protein product is CASSSPTGSFEKLFF. The rearrangement joins TRBV28 to TRBJ1-4, with 7 bases fitting TRBD1. J was trimmed by 8 bases and V by 4 bases; bases with no gene match: 10. The length of the CDR3 is 15 residues. Germline CDR1 and CDR2: MDHEN and SYDVKM.